The sequence of this TCR beta chain was determined in a study of blood T cell repertoires in COVID-19. In the study overall: The United States, Italy and Spain were the sources of the acute and convalescent COVID-19 samples.

This CDR3 is 13 amino acids long. The V and J ends lost 10 bases and 6 bases respectively, with 16 bases between them. The V gene's germline CDR1 is MNHEY and CDR2 SMNVEV (reference sequence). Repertoires were generated with immunoSEQ multiplex PCR, while TCRdb's copy carries only in-frame clones and drops some. The table has roughly 190,000 clones, 84% seen once. This chain connects TRBV27 to TRBJ1-5, with D maybe TRBD1 (6 bases). The sequence was collected from a woman aged 25 to 39 who had recovered from COVID-19. Sequencing was done on a sample of PBMCs or T cells enriched from blood (not recorded which). In DNA, the CDR3 is TGTGCCACTACAGGGAGGGTGGGTCAGCCCCAGCATTTT. Translating gives CATTGRVGQPQHF.